These 16 T cell receptor beta chains were all obtained from the same sample, sequenced in a study of shared clonotypes between healthy human individuals. Produced via immunoSEQ multiplex PCR; TCRdb's table is partial and in-frame only. The sample lists fewer than 1.8 million clones, around 98.5% occurring once. Source material: naive CD4+ T cells sorted from blood. The sample's subset: CD45RA+ positively selected. These receptors came from a man in his thirties or forties in good health.

The genes are TRBV20-1 and TRBJ2-1; D gene uncertain. The CDR3 extends over 11 amino acids. V was pared by 0 bases and J by 10 bases, with 7 bases between. Germline CDR1 is DFQATT and CDR2 is SNEGSKA (reference sequence). The CDR3 coding sequence is TGCAGTGCTAGAGATCGCGAGGAGCAGTTCTTC. Protein sequence: CSARDREEQFF.

The chain joins TRBV4-1 to TRBJ1-4, with D maybe TRBD1 (5 bases). CDR1 is MGHRA and CDR2 is YSYEKL in the germline V gene. This CDR3 has 13 residues. Trimming took 4 bases from V and 6 from J, leaving 9 bases between them. CDR3 in amino acids: CASSRWGDEKLFF. CDR3 sequence (DNA): TGCGCCAGCAGCCGGTGGGGGGATGAAAAACTGTTTTTT.

About this clone: Other DNA sequences within the sample encode an identical CDR3. J is TRBJ2-1 and V is TRBV5-1; D is uncertain. In germline, CDR1 is SGHRS, CDR2 YFSETQ. Trimming took 0 bases from V and 8 from J, leaving 3 bases between them. The CDR3 has 11 amino acids. The CDR3 spells CASSLEYEQFF. CDR3 nucleotide sequence: TGCGCCAGCAGCTTGGAATATGAGCAGTTCTTC.

V usage is TRBV2 and J usage is TRBJ1-5, with D uncertain. Trimming cost V 2 bases and J 7 bases, with 12 bases left between them. The CDR3 runs to 14 residues. CDR1 SNHLY and CDR2 FYNNEI come from the germline V gene. The CDR3 DNA is TGTGCCAGCAGTGAAAGGTCCAGCGGCCAGCCCCAGCATTTT. Translation: CASSERSSGQPQHF.

The count of this clone is one. The identical CDR3 is also encoded by other nucleotide sequences in the sample. V is TRBV7-2 and J is TRBJ1-2, with D maybe TRBD1 (5 bases). The CDR3 runs 13 residues. Germline CDR1 reads SGHTA; CDR2 reads FQGNSA. V lost 5 bases, J lost 4 bases, and 11 bases lay in between. As DNA, the CDR3 is TGTGCCAGCAGCGCCCAGGGTGGCTATGGCTACACCTTC. It yields the protein CASSAQGGYGYTF.

The chain carries TRBV27 and TRBJ2-7, with 7 positions matching TRBD1. CDR3 size: 11 residues. CDR1 and CDR2 from the germline V gene are MNHEY and SMNVEV (reference sequence). The DNA for the CDR3 is TGTTCGGCAGGGGGAGACTACGAGCAGTACTTC. Encoded protein: CSAGGDYEQYF.

The J gene is TRBJ1-1, the V gene TRBV5-1; D is possibly TRBD1 (5 bases). This CDR3 contains 12 residues. V was clipped by 4 bases and J by 11 bases, with 15 bases between them. CDR1 is SGHRS, CDR2 YFSETQ, per germline. The CDR3 spells CASSGGLPGAFF. As DNA, the CDR3 is TGCGCCAGCAGCGGGGGTCTGCCGGGGGCTTTCTTT.

The chain uses TRBV19 and TRBJ2-3; the D is unclear. Germline lookup yields CDR1 LNHDA and CDR2 SQIVND (reference sequence). The V end lost 3 bases, the J end lost 6 bases, and 16 bases lay between the germline ends. There are 15 residues in the CDR3. CDR3 in DNA: TGTGCCAGTAGTATGTCTGGTGTACCTTCGGATACGCAGTATTTT. Translating gives CASSMSGVPSDTQYF.

The rearrangement uses TRBV28 and TRBJ2-5, with 9 bases that match TRBD1. V gave up 2 bases and J gave up 5 bases; unmatched junction bases: 6. The CDR3 runs 15 residues. Germline assignment: CDR1 MDHEN and CDR2 SYDVKM. DNA for the CDR3: TGTGCCAGCAGTTTAGGGACAGGGATGATCGAGACCCAGTACTTC. It codes for CASSLGTGMIETQYF. Variable domain in full (rest from reference TRBV28 and TRBJ2-5): DVKVTQSSRYLVKRTGEKVFLECVQDMDHENMFWYRQDPGLGLRLIYFSYDVKMKEKGDIPEGYSVSREKKERFSLILESASTNQTSMYLCASSLGTGMIETQYFGPGTRLLVL.

The V and J genes are TRBV30 and TRBJ2-7; 7 bases fit TRBD2. With V trimmed by 0 bases and J by 4 bases, 6 bases remained unmatched. Germline CDR1 reads GTSNPN; CDR2 reads SVGIG (reference sequence). This CDR3 comprises 14 residues. CDR3 coding DNA: TGTGCCTGGAGTGTAGGCGGGAGTAGGTACGAGCAGTACTTC. Translated, it gives CAWSVGGSRYEQYF.

The V call is TRBV5-1, the J call TRBJ1-1; D ambiguous. The CDR3 is 13 residues long. V was pared by 4 bases and J by 5 bases, with 12 bases between. The germline gives CDR1 SGHRS, CDR2 YFSETQ. This CDR3 reads CASSPEVGTEAFF. As DNA, the CDR3 is TGCGCCAGCAGCCCAGAAGTAGGGACTGAAGCTTTCTTT.

The CDR3 spells CASSLAWQPSPTQYF. The CDR3 nucleotides read TGTGCCAGCAGCTTAGCGTGGCAGCCATCCCCCACGCAGTACTTC. This chain links TRBV7-9 with TRBJ2-7; no clear D gene. The V end lost 0 bases, the J end lost 9 bases, and 18 bases lay between the germline ends. The CDR3 contains 15 residues. Germline V lookup: CDR1 SEHNR, CDR2 FQNEAQ (reference sequence).

The V call is TRBV15, the J call TRBJ2-7; D gene uncertain. This CDR3 has 12 residues. The germline V gene encodes CDR1 LNHNV and CDR2 YYDKDF (reference sequence). V gave up 0 bases and J gave up 7 bases, with 7 bases separating them. CDR3 coding DNA: TGTGCCACCAGCAGAGATCGATTAGAGCAGTACTTC. This sequence encodes CATSRDRLEQYF.

The chain joins TRBV5-4 to TRBJ2-5, with 7 bases lining up with TRBD2. The ends lost 2 bases at V and 1 base at J; junction bases unmatched: 5. CDR3 length: 15 amino acids. The germline CDR1 and CDR2 sequences are SGHNT and YYREEE (reference sequence). CDR3: CASSFGPGGQETQYF. CDR3 sequence (DNA): TGTGCCAGCAGCTTTGGTCCGGGAGGCCAAGAGACCCAGTACTTC.

With regard to this clone: The same CDR3 is also encoded by other DNA sequences in this sample. CDR3 in DNA: TGTGCCAGCAGCGTAGTAAGCAGCACAGATACGCAGTATTTT. Translated, it gives CASSVVSSTDTQYF. The chain combines TRBV9 with TRBJ2-3, with D hard to call. The germline V gene encodes CDR1 SGDLS and CDR2 YYNGEE. V lost 0 bases, J lost 0 bases, and 5 bases lay in between. The CDR3 runs to 14 residues.

The chain combines TRBV18 with TRBJ1-4; the D is unclear. Germline CDR1 and CDR2: KGHSH and LQKENI. The CDR3 loop spans 18 amino acids. V lost 3 bases and J 4 bases, leaving 21 bases between the germline ends. CDR3 bases: TGTGCCAGCTCACCGGTGATGAGTGTAAACTCTAATAATGAAAAACTGTTTTTT. Protein: CASSPVMSVNSNNEKLFF.